The clone carrying this T cell receptor beta chain has ten or more counts. Its cognate antigen is unknown. The data derive from a study of human T cells and chemical hapten exposure. Across the study: Patch tests containing 0.01% DPC, applied to the upper back, were read at 6 days. Overall study results and limits: It was expanded TCRs that formed significantly more large CDR3 similarity clusters than controls did.

V trimming: 6 bases; J trimming: 1 base; junction bases outside the gene matches: 7. Germline V gives CDR1 MNHEY, CDR2 SVGAGI. The CDR3 is made up of 15 amino acids. MiXCR was run by TCRdb on the RACE reads, yielding one entry per CDR3 protein. In the table there are about 380,000 distinct CDR3 sequences, more than 4.5% of which are singletons. Stated time point: patch test 1, 2 weeks after DPC sensitization. Treatment defined: therapeutic diphenylcyclopropenone sensitization with weekly scalp DPC. The material sequenced was whole blood, taken in connection with sensitization to the hapten diphenylcyclopropenone (DPC). The receptor comes from a woman aged 50 to 60 with alopecia areata. Some clones in this sample may be carry-over from other donors' samples. The chain joins TRBV6-5 to TRBJ2-5; TRBD2 matches 8 bases. The CDR3 nucleotides read TGTGCCAGCAGGACATTACTAGCGGCCCAAGAGACCCAGTACTTC. Its translation: CASRTLLAAQETQYF.